This TCR beta chain emerged from a study of CD4+ T cells in melanoma. The study's findings and limits: CD8+ T cell, macrophage and B cell function reportedly correlated with neoantigen-specific CD4+ T cells.

On this clone: As yet, its antigen is unknown.

The CDR3 has 13 residues. V lost 5 bases to trimming and J lost 4 bases; unmatched junction nucleotides: 2. CDR1 and CDR2 from the germline V gene are SGHAT and FQNNGV. Assay used: immunoSEQ multiplex PCR; TCRdb lists only in-frame clones, some missing. The table lists tens of thousands of clones, more than 60% of them singletons. The chain combines TRBV11-2 with TRBJ1-5; 7 nucleotides align to TRBD1. The clonotype originates from a human donor with melanoma. The source material was tumor tissue. The CDR3 loop reads CASSPGQNQPQHF. DNA for the CDR3: TGTGCCAGCAGCCCGGGACAGAATCAGCCCCAGCATTTT.